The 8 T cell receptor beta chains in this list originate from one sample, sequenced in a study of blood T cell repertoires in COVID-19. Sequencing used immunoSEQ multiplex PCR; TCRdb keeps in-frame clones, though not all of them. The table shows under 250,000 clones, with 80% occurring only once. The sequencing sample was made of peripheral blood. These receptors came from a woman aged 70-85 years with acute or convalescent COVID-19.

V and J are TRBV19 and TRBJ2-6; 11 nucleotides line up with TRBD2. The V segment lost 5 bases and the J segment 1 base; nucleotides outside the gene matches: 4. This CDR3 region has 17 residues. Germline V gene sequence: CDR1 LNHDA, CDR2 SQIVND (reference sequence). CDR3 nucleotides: TGTGCCAGTAGTTCGACTAGCGGGATTTCTGGGGCCAACGTCCTGACTTTC. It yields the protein CASSSTSGISGANVLTF.

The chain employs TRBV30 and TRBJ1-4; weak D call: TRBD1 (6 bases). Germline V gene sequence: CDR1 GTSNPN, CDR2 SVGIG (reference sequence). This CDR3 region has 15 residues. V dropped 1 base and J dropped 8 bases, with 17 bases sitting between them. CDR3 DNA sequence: TGTGCCTGGAGTGCGGCGGGGGCGCGGAGAGAAAAACTGTTTTTT. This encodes CAWSAAGARREKLFF.

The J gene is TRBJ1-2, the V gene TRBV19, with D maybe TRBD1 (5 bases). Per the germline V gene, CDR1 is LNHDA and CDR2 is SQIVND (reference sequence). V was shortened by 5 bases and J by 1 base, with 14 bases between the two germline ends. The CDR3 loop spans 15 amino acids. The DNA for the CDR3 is TGTGCCAGTAGTTTGTTACCCCAGGGTAACTATGGCTACACCTTC. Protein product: CASSLLPQGNYGYTF. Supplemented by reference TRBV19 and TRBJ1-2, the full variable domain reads DGGITQSPKYLFRKEGQNVTLSCEQNLNHDAMYWYRQDPGQGLRLIYYSQIVNDFQKGDIAEGYSVSREKKESFPLTVTSAQKNPTAFYLCASSLLPQGNYGYTFGSGTRLTVV.

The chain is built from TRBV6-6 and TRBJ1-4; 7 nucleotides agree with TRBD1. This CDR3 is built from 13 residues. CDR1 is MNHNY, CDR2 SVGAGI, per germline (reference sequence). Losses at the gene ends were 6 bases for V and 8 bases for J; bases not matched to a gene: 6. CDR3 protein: CASRQQGFEKLFF. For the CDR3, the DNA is TGTGCCAGCAGACAACAGGGGTTCGAAAAACTGTTTTTT.

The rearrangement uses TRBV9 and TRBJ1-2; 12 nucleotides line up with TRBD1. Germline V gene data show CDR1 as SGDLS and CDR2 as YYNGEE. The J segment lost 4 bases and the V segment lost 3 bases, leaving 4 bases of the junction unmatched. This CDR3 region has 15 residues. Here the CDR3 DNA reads TGTGCCAGCAGCGGGGGACAGGGGGCACTCTATGGCTACACCTTC. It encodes CASSGGQGALYGYTF.

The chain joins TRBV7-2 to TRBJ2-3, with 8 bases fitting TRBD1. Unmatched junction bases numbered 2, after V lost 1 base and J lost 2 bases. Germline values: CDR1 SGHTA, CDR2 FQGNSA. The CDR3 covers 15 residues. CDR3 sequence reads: CASSLVGQDTDTQYF. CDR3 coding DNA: TGTGCCAGCAGCTTAGTGGGACAGGACACAGATACGCAGTATTTT. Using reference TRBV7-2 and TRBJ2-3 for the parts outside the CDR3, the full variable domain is GAGVSQSPSNKVTEKGKDVELRCDPISGHTALYWYRQSLGQGLEFLIYFQGNSAPDKSGLPSDRFSAERTGGSVSTLTIQRTQQEDSAVYLCASSLVGQDTDTQYFGPGTRLTVL.

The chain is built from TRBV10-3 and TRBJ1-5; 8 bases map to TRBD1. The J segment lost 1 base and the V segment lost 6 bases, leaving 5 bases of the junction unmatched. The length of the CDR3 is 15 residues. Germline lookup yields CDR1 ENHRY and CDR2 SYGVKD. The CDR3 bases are TGTGCCATCAGCCAACAGGGGGTGAGCAATCAGCCCCAGCATTTT. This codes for CAISQQGVSNQPQHF.

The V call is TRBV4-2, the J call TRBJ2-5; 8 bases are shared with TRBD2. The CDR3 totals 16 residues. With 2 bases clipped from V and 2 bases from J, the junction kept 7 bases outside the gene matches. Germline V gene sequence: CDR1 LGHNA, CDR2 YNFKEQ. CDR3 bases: TGTGCCAGCAGCCAATTAAAGGGACTAGAACAAGAGACCCAGTACTTC. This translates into CASSQLKGLEQETQYF.